One sample yielded the 7 T cell receptor beta chains listed below, sequenced in a study of T cell responses to AZD1222 COVID-19 vaccine. Sequencing was performed with immunoSEQ multiplex PCR; in TCRdb, only in-frame clones are kept and a portion is missing. The sample contains tens of thousands of clones, roughly 80% of which appear only once. The material was peripheral blood, obtained on day 0 of AZD1222 vaccination. Receptors were obtained from an adult in good health.

This chain links TRBV10-1 with TRBJ1-4, with TRBD1 matching over 7 bases. Trimming took 3 bases from V and 10 from J; bases not matched to a gene: 38. This CDR3 has 24 residues. Germline V gene sequence: CDR1 WNHNN, CDR2 SYGVQD (reference sequence). Written as DNA, the CDR3 is TGCGCCAGCAGTGAACCCGGGACAGCCAGGAAGTTCCCGAAATTCCAGCCACGCTGTGGAAAACTGTTTTTT. It encodes CASSEPGTARKFPKFQPRCGKLFF.

The chain is built from TRBV4-1 and TRBJ1-2; D is uncertain. The V end lost 0 bases, the J end lost 2 bases, and 16 bases lay between the germline ends. This CDR3 has 17 amino acids. Germline CDR1 is MGHRA and CDR2 is YSYEKL. The CDR3 protein is CASSQDRDKGRNYGYTF. The DNA for the CDR3 is TGCGCCAGCAGCCAAGATAGGGATAAGGGAAGGAACTATGGCTACACCTTC.

The gene calls are TRBV5-5 and TRBJ2-7; a possible D gene is TRBD2 (6 bases). Germline-derived CDR1 and CDR2 are SGHKS and YYEKEE (reference sequence). This CDR3 region has 14 residues. The V end was cut by 4 bases, the J end by 1 base, with 12 bases between. This CDR3 is CASSLGTESYEQYF. The CDR3 DNA reads as TGTGCCAGCAGCCTCGGGACTGAGTCCTACGAGCAGTACTTC.

This chain uses TRBV24-1 with TRBJ2-3; D gene ambiguous. Germline CDR1 KGHDR, CDR2 SFDVKD. This CDR3 region has 14 residues. V lost 2 bases and J 6 bases, leaving 11 bases between the germline ends. Written as DNA, the CDR3 is TGTGCCACCAGTGATTCCGCCCGGACCGATACGCAGTATTTT. The encoded protein is CATSDSARTDTQYF.

The chain couples TRBV28 to TRBJ2-7, with 7 bases matching TRBD1. CDR1 and CDR2 from the germline V gene are MDHEN and SYDVKM. After removal of 6 bases from V and 2 bases from J, the junction contained 10 bases not matched to a gene. The CDR3 has 15 amino acids. The CDR3 nucleotides read TGTGCCAGCAGCAATATCCGGGACAGTACCTACGAGCAGTACTTC. Its protein product is CASSNIRDSTYEQYF.

This chain connects TRBV5-8 to TRBJ1-5; no clear D gene. V lost 3 bases and J 9 bases, leaving 7 bases between the germline ends. This CDR3 region has 11 residues. CDR1 and CDR2 from the germline V gene are SGHTS and YDEGEE. CDR3 sequence (DNA): TGTGCCAGCAGCTCGTCACGGCCCCAGCATTTT. Its translation is CASSSSRPQHF.

The genes are TRBV6-5 and TRBJ1-3; the D is unclear. CDR3 length equals 14 residues. V lost 8 bases, J lost 0 bases, and 11 bases lay in between. Germline V gives CDR1 MNHEY, CDR2 SVGAGI. In nucleotides, the CDR3 is TGTGCCAGCGTAGGCAGGCACTCTGGAAACACCATATATTTT. It encodes CASVGRHSGNTIYF.